This T cell receptor (beta chain) was found in a study of shared clonotypes between healthy human individuals. Generated by immunoSEQ multiplex PCR, the TCRdb table keeps only in-frame clones and is missing some. The sample has approximately 2.1 million clones, about 92% seen once; the top ten hold about 0.39%. Germline V gene sequence: CDR1 MNHEY, CDR2 SMNVEV (reference sequence). V was shortened by 5 bases and J by 0 bases, with 17 bases between the two germline ends. The CDR3 extends over 16 amino acids. This TCR came from a man aged 18 to 30 in good health. Some clones in this sample may be carry-over from other donors' samples. The genes are TRBV27 and TRBJ2-7; no clear D gene. Sequences were obtained from naive CD4+ T cells from PBMCs. The subset denotes: CD45RA+ positively selected. The CDR3 DNA sequence: TGTGCCAGCAGTCCCTCCTGGGCCTACCTCTCCTACGAGCAGTACTTC. It yields the protein CASSPSWAYLSYEQYF.